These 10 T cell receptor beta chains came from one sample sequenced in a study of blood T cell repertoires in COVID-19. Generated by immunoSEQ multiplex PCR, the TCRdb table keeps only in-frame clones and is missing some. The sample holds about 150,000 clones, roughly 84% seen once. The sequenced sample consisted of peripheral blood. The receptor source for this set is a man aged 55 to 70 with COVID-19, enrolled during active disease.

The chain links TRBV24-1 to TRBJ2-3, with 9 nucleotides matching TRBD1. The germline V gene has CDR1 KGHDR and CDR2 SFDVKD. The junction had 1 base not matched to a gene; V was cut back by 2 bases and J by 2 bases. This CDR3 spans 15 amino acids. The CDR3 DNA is TGTGCCACCAGTGATTGGACAGGGGCCACAGATACGCAGTATTTT. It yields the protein CATSDWTGATDTQYF.

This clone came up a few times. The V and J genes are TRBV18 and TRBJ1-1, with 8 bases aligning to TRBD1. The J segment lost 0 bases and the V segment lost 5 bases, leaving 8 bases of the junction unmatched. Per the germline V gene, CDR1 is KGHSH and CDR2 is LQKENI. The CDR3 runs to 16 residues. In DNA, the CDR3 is TGTGCCAGCTCATCCAATTCGGGACAGGTGAACACTGAAGCTTTCTTT. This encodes CASSSNSGQVNTEAFF.

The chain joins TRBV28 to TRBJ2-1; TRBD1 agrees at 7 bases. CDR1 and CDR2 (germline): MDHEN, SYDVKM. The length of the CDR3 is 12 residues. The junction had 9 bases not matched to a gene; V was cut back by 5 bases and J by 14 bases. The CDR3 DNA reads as TGTGCCAGCAGTCTCCGACAGGGCGCGGAGTTCTTC. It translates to CASSLRQGAEFF.

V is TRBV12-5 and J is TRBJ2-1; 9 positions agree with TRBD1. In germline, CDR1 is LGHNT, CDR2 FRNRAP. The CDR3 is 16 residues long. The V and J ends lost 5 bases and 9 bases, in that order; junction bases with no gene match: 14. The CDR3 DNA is TGTGCTAGTGGTCGCGGGACAGGGTCTCTATTATCTGAGCAGTTCTTC. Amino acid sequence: CASGRGTGSLLSEQFF. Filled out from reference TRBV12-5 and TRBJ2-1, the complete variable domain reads DARVTQTPRHKVTEMGQEVTMRCQPILGHNTVFWYRQTMMQGLELLAYFRNRAPLDDSGMPKDRFSAEMPDATLATLKIQPSEPRDSAVYFCASGRGTGSLLSEQFFGPGTRLTVL.

The CDR3 is CASGANSGNTIYF. CDR3 bases: TGTGCCAGTGGGGCGAACTCTGGAAACACCATATATTTT. V is TRBV19 and J is TRBJ1-3, with a tentative D call TRBD1 (5 bases). The CDR3 runs to 13 residues. In germline, CDR1 is LNHDA, CDR2 SQIVND (reference sequence). The V and J ends lost 8 bases and 0 bases respectively, with 8 bases between them. The full variable domain, rest sourced from reference TRBV19 and TRBJ1-3, is DGGITQSPKYLFRKEGQNVTLSCEQNLNHDAMYWYRQDPGQGLRLIYYSQIVNDFQKGDIAEGYSVSREKKESFPLTVTSAQKNPTAFYLCASGANSGNTIYFGEGSWLTVV.

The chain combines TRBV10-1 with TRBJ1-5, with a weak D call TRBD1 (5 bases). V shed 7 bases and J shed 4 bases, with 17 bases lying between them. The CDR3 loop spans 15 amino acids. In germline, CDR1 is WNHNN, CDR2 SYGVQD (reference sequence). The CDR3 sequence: CASTGYRQLNQPQHF. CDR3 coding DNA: TGCGCCAGCACGGGTTATCGACAGTTAAATCAGCCCCAGCATTTT.

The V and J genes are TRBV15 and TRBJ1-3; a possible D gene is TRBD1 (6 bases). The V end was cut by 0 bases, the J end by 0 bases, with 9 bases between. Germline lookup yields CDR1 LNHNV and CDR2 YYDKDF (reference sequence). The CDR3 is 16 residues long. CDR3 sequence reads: CATSREQGNSGNTIYF. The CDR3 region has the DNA TGTGCCACCAGCAGAGAACAGGGTAACTCTGGAAACACCATATATTTT.

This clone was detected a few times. CDR3 sequence (DNA): TGTGCCAGCATCGTTAGGGGGACAGGAGGCACCGGGGAGCTGTTTTTT. Its protein is CASIVRGTGGTGELFF. The chain employs TRBV28 and TRBJ2-2, with 8 nucleotides matching TRBD1. J was trimmed by 4 bases and V by 7 bases; bases with no gene match: 11. Looked up from germline, CDR1 is MDHEN and CDR2 is SYDVKM. This CDR3 region has 16 residues.

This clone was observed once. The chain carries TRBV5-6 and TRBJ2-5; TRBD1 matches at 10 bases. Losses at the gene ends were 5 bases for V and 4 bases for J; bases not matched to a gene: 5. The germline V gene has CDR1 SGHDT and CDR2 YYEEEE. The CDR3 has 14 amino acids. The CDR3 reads CASRRQGARETQYF. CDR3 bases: TGTGCCAGCAGAAGACAGGGGGCGCGAGAGACCCAGTACTTC. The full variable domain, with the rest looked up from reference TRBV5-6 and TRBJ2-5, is DAGVTQSPTHLIKTRGQQVTLRCSPKSGHDTVSWYQQALGQGPQFIFQYYEEEERQRGNFPDRFSGHQFPNYSSELNVNALLLGDSALYLCASRRQGARETQYFGPGTRLLVL.

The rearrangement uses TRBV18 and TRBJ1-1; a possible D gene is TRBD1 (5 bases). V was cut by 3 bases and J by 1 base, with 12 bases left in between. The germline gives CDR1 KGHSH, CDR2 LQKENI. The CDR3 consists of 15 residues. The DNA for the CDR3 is TGTGCCAGCTCACCCTCCAGGGTAGGGAACACTGAAGCTTTCTTT. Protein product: CASSPSRVGNTEAFF.